What follows is one TCR beta chain and its context. Antigen specificity is unknown. Some clones are missing from TCRdb's copy, which holds only in-frame ones; the method was immunoSEQ multiplex PCR. This table holds around 30,000 clones, 80% to 95% found once. This sample was included in a study of T cells in tuberculosis. Study overall: Samples predate treatment or fall within its first 7 days. Study-wide findings and caveats: Active tuberculosis patients had shorter CDR3-alpha; the beta difference was nonsignificant.

The V gene lost 5 bases and the J gene lost 5 bases, with 13 bases spanning the gap. This CDR3 is 14 amino acids long. From germline, CDR1 is SGHAT and CDR2 FQNNGV. Regarding time point: new active TB diagnosis, blood taken before or within 7 days of starting treatment. Each patient had positive sputum smear microscopy and/or positive culture. Each donor contributed 90,000 to 100,000 T cells on average, unsorted. The clonotype comes from an adult with tuberculosis. The rearrangement uses TRBV11-2 and TRBJ2-1; D gene ambiguous. Specimen: PBMCs, collected at tuberculosis diagnosis. The CDR3 DNA reads TGTGCCAGCAGCGGCAGACTGGTGAACAATGAGCAGTTCTTC. Translated, it gives CASSGRLVNNEQFF.